This TCR beta chain comes out of a study of T cells after yellow fever vaccination (dated by TCRdb to the late 2010s). Some background on the complete study: Libraries from fractions with low cell numbers were prepared with the SMART-Seq v4 Ultra Low Input RNA kit. To follow T-cell clones before and after primary and booster YFV17D yellow fever vaccination, bulk TCR alpha and beta repertoires were sequenced over time. Two healthy male donors, one aged 18 to 29 and one aged 30 to 39 years, were included in the cohort. Bulk PBMC replicates and cell subsets were isolated from blood drawn at multiple timepoints before and after both primary and secondary immunization.

TCRdb names Illumina NovaSeq 6000 as the instrument used. Synthesis of TCR cDNA relied on 5'RACE template switching, a step that introduced a universal primer site along with unique molecular identifiers. Priming for cDNA synthesis came from both the TCR alpha and TCR beta constant segments. Library amplification used two PCR steps, and the second PCR step added sample barcodes and sequencing adapters. Sequencing of the libraries was done on either Illumina HiSeq 2500 (2x100 bp) or NovaSeq (2x150 bp). The authors processed their data as follows. Reads were demultiplexed and collapsed into UMI consensus sequences with MIGEC, and V(D)J alignment was performed with MiXCR. Clonotypes responding to the vaccine were identified with edgeR on replicate PBMC samples, with the criteria of FDR below 0.01 and a log2 fold change above 5 up to day 15. CD4 or CD8 identity was assigned to each bulk clonotype according to whether the clonotype was present at higher abundance in the sequenced CD4 repertoire or the sequenced CD8 repertoire. TCRdb trimmed the raw reads at Q25, called clones with MiXCR and kept productive beta chains. Each entry is one CDR3 protein sequence, shown with its most common DNA and genes. The V and J calls, along with clone size, are taken from TCRdb and not from the paper's own processing. The sample profile shows 250,000 to 300,000 distinct CDR3 sequences; 7.5% to 9.5% of them were found once. Of the sample, over 3% falls within the top ten clones.

The intended sense of this specimen's treatment or condition label: live attenuated yellow fever vaccine strain. A standard Ficoll-Paque protocol was used to isolate PBMCs from peripheral blood. Dynabeads CD4 and CD8 positive selection kits were used to isolate the CD4 and CD8 T-cell fractions. RNA was extracted with TriZol from bulk PBMCs, CD4 and CD8 fractions, and dextramer-positive and dextramer-negative fractions. V lost 4 bases and J lost 9 bases, and the count of bases not matched to a germline gene is 5. Spanning cysteine to phenylalanine, the CDR3 consists of 15 amino acids. Only the CDR3 part of the read is kept: 45 bases, read in frame from the first base. CDR1 and CDR2 are read off the germline V gene as SGHAT and FQNNGV. Overall study outcomes, separate from this receptor: Because only a couple of donors were included in the study, the extent to which the findings can be generalized is limited. The secondary T-cell response was found to be weaker but faster than the primary response, with a peak reached on day 5 rather than on day 15. Because abundant contaminating clonotypes from the bulk population could be contained in FACS-sorted repertoires, computational filtering was required. After the booster, most of the clones that had expanded following primary vaccination were detected again (almost 98% of CD4 and around 90% of CD8), which suggests that memory was broadly maintained. A small share of clonotypes was detected in both CD4 and CD8 compartments, with the overlap likely arising from convergent recombination.

This clonotype has ten or more counts. No cognate antigen has been identified for it. Nothing much larger sits one base from this clone, and base qualities are not available. The receptor comes from a man aged 18 to 30 who received the YFV17D yellow fever vaccine. Here the sequenced sample was CD4+ T cells sorted from PBMCs, taken 5 days after the yellow fever booster vaccination. This receptor chain uses TRBV11-2 and TRBJ2-1, with 14 middle bases fitting TRBD2. The DNA sequence is as follows: TGTGCCAGCAGCTGGACTAGCGGGGGGATCGCTGAGCAGTTCTTC. Translated, it gives CASSWTSGGIAEQFF.